The entry below gives a single T cell receptor beta chain sequence along with its context. Its antigen is unknown. Base qualities are not recorded, but no much larger clone differs from it by a single base. These data come from a study of cytomegalovirus exposure and HLA in healthy donors (dated by TCRdb to about 2017). Some background on the complete study: An earlier analysis of roughly 500 of the donors reported about 260 Gb of sequence data and 95 million to 130 million unique TCR beta sequences obtained from about 180 million T cells. A separate validation cohort of some 130 different subjects was used in addition to the roughly 620-subject first cohort. On average, over 200,000 unique TCR beta nucleotide sequences were sequenced per donor among 398 genotyped donors of the cohort, with roughly 18% of those sequences being non-productive. In the later analysis, no new phenotypic data were used to find candidate immune exposures; instead, reliance was placed on TCR beta sequences and their occurrence across donors. All discovery cohort repertoires had been generated on a single sequencing platform. Alongside the repertoire data, information on donor age, sex, ethnicity and CMV serostatus was compiled. About 280 gigabases of sequencing data and roughly 81 million unique TCR sequences made up an early release that covered fewer than 650 HLA-typed donors. HLA typing covered class I and class II loci at four-digit resolution. The aim of the study was to test whether cataloging public T cell receptors could identify signatures of past pathogen exposure. Using immunosequencing, the study profiled T cell repertoires from 666 subjects and related those repertoires to cytomegalovirus serostatus. A later genetic analysis took genome-wide SNP genotypes for 398 of the 666 donors and used that subset as a discovery cohort. Because of strong linkage in the cohort, five DR-DQ haplotypes were treated as single units for association and clustering. The number of typed donors differed by locus: roughly 629-640 for A, B, C, DRB1 and DQB1; 500 to 550 for DQA1; approximately 600 for DPA1; and around 490 for DPB1. A later analysis re-examined previously published TCR beta repertoires from around 670 donors and added high-resolution HLA genotyping to investigate patterns of TCR occurrence. The genetic ancestry cluster associated with self-reported Caucasian donors included 70% to 85% of the roughly 400 genotyped donors. In an earlier analysis of over 550 of the donors, high-throughput TCR beta sequencing was used to judge whether each TCR beta V gene segment behaved as functional or pseudogenic. The study combined high-throughput TCR immunosequencing, statistical association of individual TCRs with disease status, and machine learning to predict cytomegalovirus infection status.

Measured from the cysteine to the phenylalanine, the CDR3 is 12 residues long. CDR3 DNA is the only sequence kept; it has 36 bases, read in frame from the first base. The germline V gene (reference sequence) yields GTSNPN for CDR1 and SVGIG for CDR2. V has 7 bases trimmed and J has 3 bases trimmed; junction bases matching no gene number 4. The cohort was made up of 650 to 700 healthy bone marrow donors. All cohort members were sampled while nominally healthy, although unrecorded immune exposures were likely present. The donor was CMV seronegative and was included in the group of a few hundred seronegative cohort members. Every donor gave a peripheral blood sample, and the peripheral blood mononuclear cells from that sample were used for TCR beta sequencing. The Qiagen DNeasy Blood Extraction Kit was used to extract genomic DNA from the blood cell samples. The research as a whole found: Linkage disequilibrium might explain the correlated functional status among segregating V segments, but an unknown experimental factor could not be excluded. Compared with the approximately 600-donor mean, donors in an Asian-associated ancestry cluster had fewer N-insertions in productive TCRs, according to a later genetic analysis. A later analysis found that most CMV-associated TCR beta chains appeared HLA-restricted, with HLA associations seemingly driven largely by CMV exposure. In a later genetic analysis, a missense DCLRE1C variant was associated with V-gene and J-gene trimming of TCR beta chains, and the association was replicated in an independent cohort. Presence/absence analyses assumed roughly uniform sequencing depth across donors, an assumption that may not hold. A group of highly shared sequence variants was considered likely to be a technical artifact of the sequencing pipeline. When HLA alleles, especially DR and DQ, strongly co-occurred, TCR associations were difficult to assign to individual alleles. Because counts were too low, about 18 rarely observed V segments, including chromosome 9 orphons, were excluded from the earlier analysis of some 590 of the donors. In this cohort, only TCR beta chains were sequenced, and detectable features were limited by the absence of alpha or paired-chain data. In vitro tests confirmed that a few of the cytomegalovirus-associated TCR beta chains recognize cytomegalovirus antigens. In an earlier analysis of 587 of the donors, most TCR beta V segments appeared in productive rearrangements about 87% or about 30% of the time, broadly matching IMGT annotations. According to the authors, the approach could potentially be generalized to other disease states and immunological phenotypes. Some IMGT-functional V segments, including TRBV6-2 and TRBV6-3, could not be distinguished by the 87-base-pair reads and were therefore excluded. A total of some 180 TCR beta chains were listed by the study as associated with cytomegalovirus. Most TCR sequences were seen in very few donors, while some public TCRs were found in many individuals. Because some donors lacked HLA typing at each locus, the association tests relied only on the typed subset. A later analysis found that HLA-associated TCR beta chains were more clonally expanded and had lower generation probabilities than equally common non-associated chains. A later analysis found that TCR association rates varied across HLA loci, with DRB1 alleles showing the most associated TCRs and HLA-C alleles the fewest. A further reported finding was that TCR beta sequences accurately predicted the HLA-A and HLA-B alleles for most subjects in the first cohort. The only immune exposure information available for the cohort was CMV serostatus. In a later analysis, around 17,000 TCR beta sequences were associated with specific HLA alleles at a false discovery rate of 0.05. Cytomegalovirus status was reported to be diagnosed by the classifier with high specificity and sensitivity in both the original and validation cohorts. Several of the top co-occurrence clusters appeared to be linked to parvovirus B19, influenza, CMV and Epstein-Barr virus, according to a later analysis.

The library came from the immunoSEQ multiplex PCR assay. The multiplex PCR relied on a mix of 60 forward primers for TCR Vbeta segments and 13 reverse primers for TCR Jbeta segments. A multiplex PCR assay on genomic DNA amplified the CDR3 region of rearranged TCR beta genes. On the Illumina HiSeq System, the amplified TCR beta libraries were sequenced as 87-base-pair reads. Per the source publication's procedure: A later analysis tallied 75 million to 95 million unique TCR beta chains across the 700 or so repertoires, and about 12 million of those chains were shared by two or more donors. To remove PCR and sequencing errors, raw reads were error-corrected and collapsed into unique sequences using a nearest-neighbor algorithm that merged closely related sequences. CDR3 sequences were aligned to IMGT reference sequences to assign V, D and J gene segments. For a sequence to be retained, a match of at least six nucleotides to both a V gene segment and a J gene segment was required. Rearrangements were called productive when the CDR3 lacked stop codons and stayed in frame with V and J; all others were non-productive. CDR3 was defined by IMGT convention, running from the second conserved V-encoded cysteine to the conserved J-encoded phenylalanine. The earlier analysis of about 610 of the donors excluded sequences that lacked an unambiguous match to a single V gene segment. In an earlier analysis of more than 500 of the donors, a V segment was called functional when productive rearrangements were above 56.7%, and segregating when the standard deviation between donors exceeded 5%. A statistical classification framework was built for diagnosing cytomegalovirus status from the catalog of TCR beta chain sequences. In a later analysis, V and J genes were assigned by comparing TCR nucleotide sequences against IMGT/GENE-DB human TR gene sequences. A later analysis assigned CDR3 sequences and most-parsimonious VDJ recombination scenarios with the TCRdist pipeline. In a later analysis, every TCR beta chain was defined by the combination of its CDR3 amino acid sequence and its V-gene family, and reads without a unique V-gene family were dropped. In a later analysis, 450 to 600 highly shared, low-generation-probability nucleotide sequences were removed to address suspected cross-contamination and a sequencing artifact. For each public chain, a later analysis derived a clonal expansion index from normalized ranks of inferred template counts within each repertoire. A later analysis computed generation probabilities with a VDJ recombination model fitted to out-of-frame rearrangements, and checked the results against IGoR. In a later analysis, hypergeometric tests were used to score TCR-TCR, TCR-HLA and TCR-CMV co-occurrence, with a repertoire-size bias correction applied to TCR pairs. In a later analysis, false discovery rates were estimated by permuting HLA or CMV assignments 20 times. In a later analysis, co-occurring TCRs were grouped with DBSCAN, and TCRdist sequence similarity was added when clustering was performed within HLA-allele-positive subsets. Repertoires with fewer than 30,000 or more than 120,000 public chains were left out of co-occurrence clustering, as were four to six repertoires with anomalous nucleotide sharing. In its TCRdb copy, this immuneACCESS table keeps in-frame sequences only and misses some clones. Where compared with another copy, unresolved V genes explain less than half of these, and the others have no known cause. V, J and clone size are taken as reported in that table, and D and trimming were inferred from the DNA itself. The sample table holds 150,000 to 200,000 clones, of which 84% were seen once. Clones ranked in the top ten supply 0.2% to 0.3% of the sample.

Sequenced sample: PBMCs. The receptor was derived from a boy aged 5-17 years in good health and CMV-seronegative. The chain joins TRBV30 to TRBJ1-2, and 8 bases in between align with TRBD1. The CDR3 protein is CALYRGDYGYTF. The nucleotides are TGTGCCTTATACAGGGGGGACTATGGCTACACCTTC.